A single sample gave rise to the 13 T cell receptor beta chains below, sequenced in a study of human CD4 T cells and Enterobacteriaceae. Here immunoSEQ multiplex PCR was the method, and the copy in TCRdb shows in-frame clones only, minus some. Among some 30,000 clones listed, approximately 84% were seen once. Sorting took every CD4+ cell except CD45RA+CCR7+CD95- naive cells, reaching over 95% purity. What was sequenced was memory CD4+ T cells from blood. All receptors derive from a human donor in good health.

The chain is built from TRBV2 and TRBJ2-4; 7 nucleotides align to TRBD2. The trim removed 2 bases at V and 0 bases at J, leaving 22 bases unmatched. Germline loops: CDR1 SNHLY, CDR2 FYNNEI. The CDR3 contains 22 residues. CDR3 sequence reads: CASSEHGRSLLATYLAKNIQYF. The CDR3 DNA is TGTGCCAGCAGTGAACATGGCAGGTCCCTACTAGCGACCTACCTAGCCAAAAACATTCAGTACTTC.

This chain connects TRBV7-3 to TRBJ2-1, with D perhaps matching TRBD1 or TRBD2 (5 bases each). The CDR3 totals 16 residues. In germline, CDR1 is SGHTA, CDR2 FQGTGA. Trimming cost V 2 bases and J 4 bases, with 15 bases left between them. In DNA form, the CDR3 reads TGTGCCAGCAGCTTAGTAGCGTCAAGGGGATACAATGAGCAGTTCTTC. It codes for CASSLVASRGYNEQFF.

The chain recombines TRBV9 with TRBJ2-3, with TRBD2 matching over 15 bases. With V trimmed by 1 base and J by 3 bases, 6 bases remained unmatched. This CDR3 contains 18 residues. Germline CDR1 reads SGDLS; CDR2 reads YYNGEE. As DNA, the CDR3 is TGTGCCAGCAGCGTAAATCCGGGACTAGCGGGAGGTACAGATACGCAGTATTTT. It specifies CASSVNPGLAGGTDTQYF.

This clone was counted once. The V call is TRBV5-1, the J call TRBJ2-4; D could derive from TRBD1 or TRBD2 (7 bases each). Trimming removed 5 bases from V and 1 base from J, with 16 bases in between. CDR3 length: 16 residues. The germline CDR1 and CDR2 sequences are SGHRS and YFSETQ. CDR3 in amino acids: CASSQGGPRAKNIQYF. In DNA, the CDR3 is TGCGCCAGCAGTCAGGGGGGGCCAAGGGCCAAAAACATTCAGTACTTC.

The V gene is TRBV6-5, the J gene TRBJ1-2; D not certain. The length of the CDR3 is 11 residues. The V gene's germline CDR1 is MNHEY and CDR2 SVGAGI. The CDR3 coding sequence is TGTACGAGGGTCCGCGGCTATGGCTACACCTTC. Protein: CTRVRGYGYTF.

The chain links TRBV11-2 to TRBJ2-5; D gene uncertain. Per germline, CDR1 SGHAT and CDR2 FQNNGV. The V gene lost 2 bases and the J gene lost 4 bases, with 8 bases spanning the gap. This CDR3 comprises 13 residues. The CDR3 is CASSLLGIETQYF. CDR3 nucleotide sequence: TGTGCCAGCAGCTTACTAGGGATAGAGACCCAGTACTTC.

With regard to this clone: Compared with germline, one end of the junction differs, possibly owing to a read error. The gene calls are TRBV6-6 and TRBJ2-1; possible D gene TRBD2, 5 bases. This CDR3 has 13 residues. The V gene's germline CDR1 is MNHNY and CDR2 SVGAGI (reference sequence). The CDR3 DNA reads TGTGCCAGCAATTACGGGGTCTACAATGAGCAGTTCTTC. This encodes CASNYGVYNEQFF.

This chain uses TRBV11-2 with TRBJ2-6; D not resolved. V was pared by 5 bases and J by 1 base, with 6 bases between. The germline V gene encodes CDR1 SGHAT and CDR2 FQNNGV. The CDR3 extends over 14 amino acids. The CDR3 nucleotides read TGTGCCAGCAGCCCTCGTTCTGGGGCCAACGTCCTGACTTTC. As protein: CASSPRSGANVLTF. Drawing the rest from reference TRBV11-2 and TRBJ2-6, the complete variable domain is EAGVAQSPRYKIIEKRQSVAFWCNPISGHATLYWYQQILGQGPKLLIQFQNNGVVDDSQLPKDRFSAERLKGVDSTLKIQPAKLEDSAVYLCASSPRSGANVLTFGAGSRLTVL.

The table lists this clone with a count of one. The chain couples TRBV9 to TRBJ2-2, with D possibly TRBD2 on 6 matching bases. The CDR3 is 16 residues long. The V gene lost 7 bases and the J gene lost 5 bases, with 21 bases spanning the gap. The germline CDR1 and CDR2 sequences are SGDLS and YYNGEE. CDR3 sequence reads: CASARSASGATGELFF. In nucleotides, the CDR3 is TGTGCCAGCGCGAGAAGCGCATCGGGAGCAACCGGGGAGCTGTTTTTT. Variable domain in full (rest from reference TRBV9 and TRBJ2-2): DSGVTQTPKHLITATGQRVTLRCSPRSGDLSVYWYQQSLDQGLQFLIQYYNGEERAKGNILERFSAQQFPDLHSELNLSSLELGDSALYFCASARSASGATGELFFGEGSRLTVL.

The chain combines TRBV6-5 with TRBJ2-5, with D maybe TRBD2 (5 bases). The V gene lost 5 bases and the J gene lost 5 bases, with 15 bases spanning the gap. This CDR3 spans 14 amino acids. CDR1 MNHEY and CDR2 SVGAGI come from the germline V gene. The CDR3 bases are TGTGCCAGCAGTAACACACGGACTGTCGAGACCCAGTACTTC. Protein sequence: CASSNTRTVETQYF.

This clone has only one observation. This rearrangement joins TRBV19 to TRBJ1-1, with D perhaps matching TRBD1 (5 bases). This CDR3 has 13 amino acids. The ends were cut back, 3 bases at V and 3 bases at J, with 8 bases in the middle. Germline V gives CDR1 LNHDA, CDR2 SQIVND (reference sequence). CDR3 loop: CASSMSRDTEAFF. The CDR3 DNA sequence: TGTGCCAGTAGTATGTCCAGGGACACTGAAGCTTTCTTT.

This clone was seen more than once but under ten times. V and J are TRBV7-5 and TRBJ2-7. TRBV7-5 is noted as a pseudogene. The CDR3 extends over 17 amino acids. The CDR3 DNA sequence: TGTGTCAGAAGTCCCAGGGGGGGCGGGAGCCGGACCTACGAGCAGTACTTC. It yields the protein CVRSPRGGGSRTYEQYF.

This clone was observed once. This chain connects TRBV7-8 to TRBJ2-1, with TRBD2 matching 10 bases. From germline, CDR1 is SGHVS and CDR2 FQNEAQ. Germline trimming cut 7 bases from V and 8 bases from J; bases unmatched to any gene: 8. The CDR3 runs 14 residues. The CDR3 nucleotides are TGTGCCAGCATCGGGACTAGCGCCGGCGATGAGCAGTTCTTC. Protein product: CASIGTSAGDEQFF.